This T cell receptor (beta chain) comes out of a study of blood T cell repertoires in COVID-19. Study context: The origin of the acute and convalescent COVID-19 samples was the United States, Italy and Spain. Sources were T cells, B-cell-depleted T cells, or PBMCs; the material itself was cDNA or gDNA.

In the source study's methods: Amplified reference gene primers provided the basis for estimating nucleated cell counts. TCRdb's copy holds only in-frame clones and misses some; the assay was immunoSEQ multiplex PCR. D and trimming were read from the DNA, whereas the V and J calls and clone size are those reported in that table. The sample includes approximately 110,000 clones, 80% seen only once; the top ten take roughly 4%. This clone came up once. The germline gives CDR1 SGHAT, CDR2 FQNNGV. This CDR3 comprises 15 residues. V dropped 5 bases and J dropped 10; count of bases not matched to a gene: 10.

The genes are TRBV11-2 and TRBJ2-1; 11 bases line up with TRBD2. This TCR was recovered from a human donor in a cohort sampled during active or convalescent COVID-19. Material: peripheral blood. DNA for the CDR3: TGTGCCAGCAGCCTCCTAGCGGGAGGATCGCGGGAGCAGTTCTTC. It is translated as CASSLLAGGSREQFF.